The entry below gives a single TCR beta chain sequence along with its context. This sample is drawn from a study of blood T cell repertoires in COVID-19. Original processing notes: Estimation of nucleated cell counts was performed using reference gene primer amplification. Only in-frame clones appear in the TCRdb table, and some are missing; sequencing was by immunoSEQ multiplex PCR. That table gives V, J and clone size, and the DNA gave D and trimming. The sample lists around 250,000 clones; roughly 85% were seen once. CDR1 is KGHSH, CDR2 LQKENI, per germline. The CDR3 covers 15 residues. V lost 3 bases to trimming and J lost 2 bases, with 13 bases between them. Participants were placed into cohorts based on the clinical history they reported.

Sequencing was carried out using PBMCs or T cells enriched from blood (not recorded which). The chain recombines TRBV18 with TRBJ1-2, with D possibly being TRBD1 (6 bases). The receptor's source is a woman aged 50 to 60 with acute COVID-19. The CDR3 is CASSPDSDRNYGYTF. The CDR3 DNA follows: TGTGCCAGCTCACCTGACTCCGACAGGAACTATGGCTACACCTTC.